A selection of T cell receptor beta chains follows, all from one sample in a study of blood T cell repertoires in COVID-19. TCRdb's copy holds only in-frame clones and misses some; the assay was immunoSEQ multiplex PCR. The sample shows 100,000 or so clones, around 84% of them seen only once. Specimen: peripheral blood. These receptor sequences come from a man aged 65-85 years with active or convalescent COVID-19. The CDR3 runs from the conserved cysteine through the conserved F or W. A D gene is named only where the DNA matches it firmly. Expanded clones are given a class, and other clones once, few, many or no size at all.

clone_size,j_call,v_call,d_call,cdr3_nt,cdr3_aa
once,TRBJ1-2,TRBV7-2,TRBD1,TGTGCCAGCAGCTTAGCCACAGGGGGCGCAGGGGGCTACACCTTC,CASSLATGGAGGYTF
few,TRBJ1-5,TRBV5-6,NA,TGTGCCAGCAGCTTGGGGGGGCGACAGCGAAATCAGCCCCAGCATTTT,CASSLGGRQRNQPQHF
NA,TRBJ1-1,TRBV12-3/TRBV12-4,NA,TGTGCCAGCAGGCCCCGGGGGGCCGGAGAAGCTTTCTTT,CASRPRGAGEAFF
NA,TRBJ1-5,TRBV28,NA,TGTGCCAGCAGTTCTCAGGGGTTGTCTCAGCCCCAGCATTTT,CASSSQGLSQPQHF
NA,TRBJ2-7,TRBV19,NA,TGTGCCAGTAGTGTCGGGACATACTACGAGCAGTACTTC,CASSVGTYYEQYF
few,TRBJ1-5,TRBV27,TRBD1,TGTGCCAGCAGAACAGGGGGCAGTCAGCCCCAGCATTTT,CASRTGGSQPQHF
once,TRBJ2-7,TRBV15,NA,TGTGCCACCAGCACCTCGGACGAGCAGTACTTC,CATSTSDEQYF
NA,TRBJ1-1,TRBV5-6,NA,TGTGCCAGCAGATCCCTGGCGGGCCGGCCAATGAACACTGAAGCTTTCTTT,CASRSLAGRPMNTEAFF
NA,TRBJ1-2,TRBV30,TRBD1,TGTGCCTGGAGGCTGGACAGGGGGCTGGGGGGCTACACCTTC,CAWRLDRGLGGYTF
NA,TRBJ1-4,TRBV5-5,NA,TGTGCCAGCAGCCCTGAAGTCAGGTCTACAACTAATGAAAAACTGTTTTTT,CASSPEVRSTTNEKLFF
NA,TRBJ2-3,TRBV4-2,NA,TGTGCCAGCAGCCAAGACCTCACAGCCCGAGATACGCAGTATTTT,CASSQDLTARDTQYF
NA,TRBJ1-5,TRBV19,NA,TGTGCCAGTAGTATAGGGGGGGGCAGGCTTAACAATCAGCCCCAGCATTTT,CASSIGGGRLNNQPQHF
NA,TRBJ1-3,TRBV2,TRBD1,TGTGCCAGCAGTGGCCGGGACAGGAAGAATGGAAACACCATATATTTT,CASSGRDRKNGNTIYF
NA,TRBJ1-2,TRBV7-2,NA,TGTGCCAGCAGCTTAGGGTACTTCGGCTATGGCTACACCTTC,CASSLGYFGYGYTF
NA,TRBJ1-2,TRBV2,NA,TGTGCCAGCAGCGCTACAGGGTTCGGGGGCTACACCTTC,CASSATGFGGYTF
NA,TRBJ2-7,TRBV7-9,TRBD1,TGTGCCAGCAGCTTAATCGGCAGGACAGGGGGATCTTTCGAGCAGTACTTC,CASSLIGRTGGSFEQYF
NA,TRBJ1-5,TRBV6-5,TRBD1,TGTGCCAGCAGTTCCGGACAGGGAGGGAATCAGCCCCAGCATTTT,CASSSGQGGNQPQHF
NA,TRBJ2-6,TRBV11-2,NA,TGTGCCAGCACCCCAACAGGTGCTTCTGGGGCCAACGTCCTGACTTTC,CASTPTGASGANVLTF
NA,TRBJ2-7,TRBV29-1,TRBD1,TGCAGCGTTACCGGACAGGGGGCCCACGAGCAGTACTTC,CSVTGQGAHEQYF
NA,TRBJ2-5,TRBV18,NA,TGTGCCAGCTCACCAGCAGGGGCCCTCGAGACCCAGTACTTC,CASSPAGALETQYF
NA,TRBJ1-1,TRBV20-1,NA,TGCAGTGCTAGTACCGGGAACACTGAAGCTTTCTTT,CSASTGNTEAFF
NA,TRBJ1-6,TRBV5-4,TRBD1,TGTGCCAGCAGCCCCGAACAGGGGAGTGGTAATTCACCCCTCCACTTT,CASSPEQGSGNSPLHF
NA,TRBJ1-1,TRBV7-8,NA,TGTGCCAGCAGCCTTCGGACAGCTAGATCTGAAGCTTTCTTT,CASSLRTARSEAFF
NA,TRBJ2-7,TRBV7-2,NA,TGTGCCAGCAGTCGGGAGACAGTTCCTAACGAGCAGTACTTC,CASSRETVPNEQYF
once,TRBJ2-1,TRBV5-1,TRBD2,TGCGCCAGCAGCTTCTGGACTAGCGGGGAGAGCTCCTACAATGAGCAGTTCTTC,CASSFWTSGESSYNEQFF
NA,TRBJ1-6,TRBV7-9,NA,TGTGCCAGCAGCTCTGACGGGACAATTCCCTTTTCACCCCTCCACTTT,CASSSDGTIPFSPLHF
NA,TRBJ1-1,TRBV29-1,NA,TGCAGCGCCGGTGAGGGGACTGGGAACACTGAAGCTTTCTTT,CSAGEGTGNTEAFF
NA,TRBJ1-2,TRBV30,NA,TGTGCCTGGAGTATCGGGAACGCAGGCTACACCTTC,CAWSIGNAGYTF
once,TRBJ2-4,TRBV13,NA,TGTGCCAGCAGTTCGACAGGTCACCCTGCGAACATTCAGTACTTC,CASSSTGHPANIQYF
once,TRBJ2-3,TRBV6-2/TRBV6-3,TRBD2,TGTGCCAGCAGTTACTCGTTCCAGCGGGGGGCCATCACAGATACGCAGTATTTT,CASSYSFQRGAITDTQYF
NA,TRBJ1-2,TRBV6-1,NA,TGTGCCAGCAGTGATACACAAACTATAGCCTATGGCTACACCTTC,CASSDTQTIAYGYTF
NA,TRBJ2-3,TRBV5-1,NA,TGCGCCAGCAGCCCCGCCGCTACAGGTCAAACAGATACGCAGTATTTT,CASSPAATGQTDTQYF
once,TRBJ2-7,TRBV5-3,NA,TGTGCCAGAAGCTTGGCTGGCGGGGCCCCCTACGAGCAGTACTTC,CARSLAGGAPYEQYF
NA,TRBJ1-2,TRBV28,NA,TGTGCCAGCAGTTTCCCGGGGAAAGGATATGGCTACACCTTC,CASSFPGKGYGYTF
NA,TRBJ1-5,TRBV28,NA,TGTGCCAGCAGTTCCCCTCCCCGCATCAGGGCTGGTCAGCCCCAGCATTTT,CASSSPPRIRAGQPQHF
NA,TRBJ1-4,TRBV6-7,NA,TGTGCCAGCAGTCTGGTGGGGCGCAATGAAAAACTGTTTTTT,CASSLVGRNEKLFF
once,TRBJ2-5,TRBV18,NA,TGTGCCAGCTCCCCTCAGACGGGAGACGGAGGGACCCAGTACTTC,CASSPQTGDGGTQYF
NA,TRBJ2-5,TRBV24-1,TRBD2,TGTGCCACCAGTGATGGGCCTAGCGGGCGAAGGAAACGCCAAGAGACCCAGTACTTC,CATSDGPSGRRKRQETQYF
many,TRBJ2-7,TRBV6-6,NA,TGTGCCACGAACAGGGATGTCAACGAGCAGTACTTC,CATNRDVNEQYF
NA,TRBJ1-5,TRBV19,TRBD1,TGTGCCAGTACCTCCTTCAGGGGGCAAGGTCAGCCCCAGCATTTT,CASTSFRGQGQPQHF
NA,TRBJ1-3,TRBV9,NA,TGTGCCAGCAGCGTTTCGGGATCTGGAAACACCATATATTTT,CASSVSGSGNTIYF
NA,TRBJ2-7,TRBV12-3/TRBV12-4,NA,TGTGCCAGCAGTTTAGGACTGATCTACGAGCAGTACTTC,CASSLGLIYEQYF
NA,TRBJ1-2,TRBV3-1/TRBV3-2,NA,TGTGCCAGCAGCCAGTTTGGGGCCAACTATGGCTACACCTTC,CASSQFGANYGYTF
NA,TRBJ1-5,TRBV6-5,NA,TGTGCCAGCAGTTATGGGCAGGGCGGTCAGCCCCAGCATTTT,CASSYGQGGQPQHF
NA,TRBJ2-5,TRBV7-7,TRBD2,TGTGCTAGCAGCTTAGGTCCCGGGGGGGGATTGGAGACCCAGTACTTC,CASSLGPGGGLETQYF
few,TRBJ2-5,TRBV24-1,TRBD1,TGTGCCACCAGTGATTTACCAAGGACAGGGTCGGAGACCCAGTACTTC,CATSDLPRTGSETQYF
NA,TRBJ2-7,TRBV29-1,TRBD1,TGCAGCGCGGGGACAGGGGGTACGACAGACTACGAGCAGTACTTC,CSAGTGGTTDYEQYF
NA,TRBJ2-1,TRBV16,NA,TGTGCCAGCAGCCAATTGTCTTCGGGGTCTGAGCAGTTCTTC,CASSQLSSGSEQFF
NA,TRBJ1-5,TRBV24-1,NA,TGTGCCACCAGTGATACAGGAGGCAATCAGCCCCAGCATTTT,CATSDTGGNQPQHF
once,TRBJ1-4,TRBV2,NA,TGTGCCAGCCGTGCACCCGGACAGTTTAATGAAAAACTGTTTTTT,CASRAPGQFNEKLFF
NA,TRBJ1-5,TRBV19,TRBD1,TGTGCCAGTAGTATAGTTTGGGGACAGGTCAATCAGCCCCAGCATTTT,CASSIVWGQVNQPQHF
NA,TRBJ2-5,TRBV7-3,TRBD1,TGTGCCAGCAGCTCCGGACAGGCAGAGACCCAGTACTTC,CASSSGQAETQYF
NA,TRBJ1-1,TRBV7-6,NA,TGTGCCATCAAGCAGGGTGGCGGGAGGGATGACACTGAAGCTTTCTTT,CAIKQGGGRDDTEAFF